These 21 T cell receptor beta chains originate from one sample sequenced in a study of blood T cell repertoires in COVID-19. Profiling relied on immunoSEQ multiplex PCR, and the TCRdb table lists in-frame clones only, not all of them. The table shows tens of thousands of clones, with around 85% occurring only once. The source material was peripheral blood. All receptors derive from a man between 45 and 60 years old with COVID-19, enrolled during active disease.

V and J are TRBV28 and TRBJ2-7; D remains ambiguous. V lost 3 bases and J 0 bases, leaving 12 bases between the germline ends. Germline-derived CDR1 and CDR2 are MDHEN and SYDVKM. CDR3 length equals 15 residues. The CDR3 DNA reads TGTGCCAGCAGTTTTGAGCTCTCCGGCTCCTACGAGCAGTACTTC. Protein product: CASSFELSGSYEQYF.

The chain employs TRBV27 and TRBJ2-1; D unclear. Germline V gene data show CDR1 as MNHEY and CDR2 as SMNVEV (reference sequence). The CDR3 runs 13 residues. V gave up 3 bases and J gave up 1 base, with 4 bases separating them. In DNA, the CDR3 is TGTGCCAGCAGTTTTAGATCCTACAATGAGCAGTTCTTC. Translating gives CASSFRSYNEQFF.

This clone appeared a single time. The rearrangement joins TRBV29-1 to TRBJ2-5; perhaps TRBD2 as D (5 bases). Germline CDR1 is SQVTM and CDR2 is ANQGSEA. V lost 3 bases and J lost 5, with 19 bases in between. The CDR3 length is 15 residues. CDR3 bases: TGCAGCGTTGACCGAACCGGGATACCGGGCGAGACCCAGTACTTC. Translation gives CSVDRTGIPGETQYF.

The chain uses TRBV6-2 or TRBV6-3 and TRBJ2-3, with 13 bases fitting TRBD2. The germline V gene encodes CDR1 MNHEY and CDR2 SVGEGT. The trim removed 3 bases at V and 10 bases at J, leaving 7 bases unmatched. CDR3 length: 15 amino acids. This CDR3 is CASSYGTSGKGAQYF. In DNA form, the CDR3 reads TGTGCCAGCAGTTATGGGACTAGCGGGAAGGGGGCGCAGTATTTT.

This chain uses TRBV10-3 with TRBJ1-4; D gene unclear. This CDR3 has 14 residues. CDR1 is ENHRY and CDR2 is SYGVKD in the germline V gene. V lost 2 bases to trimming and J lost 2 bases, with 6 bases between them. Here the CDR3 reads CAISEGRTNEKLFF. CDR3 in DNA: TGTGCCATCAGTGAGGGGAGGACTAATGAAAAACTGTTTTTT.

This chain joins TRBV9 and TRBJ1-1, with D perhaps matching TRBD1 (5 bases). The germline gives CDR1 SGDLS, CDR2 YYNGEE. Trimming cost V 7 bases and J 2 bases, with 15 bases left between them. This CDR3 is built from 14 residues. In DNA form, the CDR3 reads TGTGCCAGCGGCAGGGTGGTCTCCAACACTGAAGCTTTCTTT. Translation: CASGRVVSNTEAFF.

CDR3 loop: CASQEDRGYEQYF. The CDR3 coding sequence is TGTGCCAGCCAGGAGGACAGGGGTTACGAGCAGTACTTC. The rearrangement links TRBV25-1 to TRBJ2-7; TRBD1 aligns across 9 bases. There are 13 residues in the CDR3. With 8 bases clipped from V and 4 bases from J, the junction kept 6 bases outside the gene matches. Per the germline V gene, CDR1 is MGHDK and CDR2 is SYGVNS.

V is TRBV3-1 (or the pseudogene TRBV3-2) and J is TRBJ2-1, with D possibly matching TRBD2 (7 bases). V was clipped by 3 bases and J by 9 bases, with 18 bases between them. The CDR3 is 15 residues long. Germline V CDR1 and CDR2: LGHDT, YNNKEL (reference sequence). The DNA of the CDR3 is TGTGCCAGCAGCCAGGGCAGCGGGGACAACCGTGAGCAGTTCTTC. Residues: CASSQGSGDNREQFF.

J is TRBJ1-2 and V is TRBV13, with 7 bases identical to TRBD1. Germline V lookup: CDR1 PRHDT, CDR2 FYEKMQ (reference sequence). This CDR3 contains 12 residues. The ends lost 5 bases at V and 7 bases at J; junction bases unmatched: 4. This chain's CDR3 is CASSQTGFGYTF. The CDR3 DNA reads TGTGCCAGCAGCCAGACAGGGTTTGGCTACACCTTC.

The CDR3 is CASTEGSTDTQYF. CDR3 nucleotides: TGTGCCAGCACGGAGGGATCCACAGATACGCAGTATTTT. The genes are TRBV13 and TRBJ2-3; D might be TRBD2 (6 bases). The germline V gene has CDR1 PRHDT and CDR2 FYEKMQ (reference sequence). The V end lost 7 bases, the J end lost 2 bases, and 10 bases lay between the germline ends. The CDR3 is 13 amino acids.

This clone was seen only once. This chain joins TRBV29-1 and TRBJ2-3; possibly TRBD2 for D (5 bases). Germline V CDR1 and CDR2: SQVTM, ANQGSEA. This CDR3 has 12 residues. Trimming took 7 bases from V and 2 from J, leaving 10 bases between them. CDR3 in DNA: TGCAGCGGCGGGCTGCACACAGATACGCAGTATTTT. The encoded protein is CSGGLHTDTQYF.

The rearrangement joins TRBV3-1 (or the pseudogene TRBV3-2) to TRBJ2-3; 7 nucleotides align to TRBD2. The germline V gene has CDR1 LGHDT and CDR2 YNNKEL (reference sequence). The length of the CDR3 is 15 residues. V shed 0 bases and J 8 bases; nucleotides not matched to a gene: 8. The CDR3 reads CASSQDRGRGGTQYF. In DNA, the CDR3 is TGTGCCAGCAGCCAAGACCGCGGGAGAGGTGGTACGCAGTATTTT.

This clone has only one observation. This rearrangement joins TRBV9 to TRBJ2-3, with 10 bases identical to TRBD2. The length of the CDR3 is 16 residues. Trimming took 4 bases from V and 3 from J; bases not matched to a gene: 8. Germline V CDR1 and CDR2: SGDLS, YYNGEE. CDR3 sequence (DNA): TGTGCCAGCAGCCCTCGGGGTAGCGGGAGGACAGATACGCAGTATTTT. Protein: CASSPRGSGRTDTQYF.

This chain links TRBV5-1 with TRBJ2-2, with D possibly matching TRBD1 (6 bases). Germline V CDR1 and CDR2: SGHRS, YFSETQ. The CDR3 is 17 residues long. V dropped 1 base and J dropped 4 bases, with 17 bases sitting between them. CDR3 in amino acids: CASSLQRPGQTTGELFF. The CDR3 DNA reads TGCGCCAGCAGCTTGCAAAGACCGGGACAAACCACCGGGGAGCTGTTTTTT.

This clone is a singleton in its sample. This chain joins TRBV27 and TRBJ1-2, with 7 bases aligning to TRBD1. Germline V lookup: CDR1 MNHEY, CDR2 SMNVEV (reference sequence). This CDR3 is built from 15 residues. V shed 5 bases and J 8 bases; nucleotides not matched to a gene: 14. CDR3 residues: CASSTPGQPGVGYTF. In DNA form, the CDR3 reads TGTGCCAGCAGTACTCCGGGACAGCCCGGTGTAGGCTACACCTTC.

This chain uses TRBV27 with TRBJ1-3; tentative D call: TRBD1 (5 bases). The ends were cut back, 3 bases at V and 0 bases at J, with 12 bases in the middle. Germline CDR1 MNHEY, CDR2 SMNVEV (reference sequence). The CDR3 consists of 16 residues. The CDR3, as DNA: TGTGCCAGCAGTTTCCGGCTTGACAGCTCTGGAAACACCATATATTTT. Its protein product is CASSFRLDSSGNTIYF.

The rearrangement uses TRBV4-1 and TRBJ1-4; TRBD1 matches at 9 bases. V shed 4 bases and J 5 bases; nucleotides not matched to a gene: 5. Germline CDR1 MGHRA, CDR2 YSYEKL. CDR3 size: 15 residues. CDR3 residues: CASSRVGTGNEKLFF. CDR3 bases: TGCGCCAGCAGCCGCGTGGGGACAGGGAATGAAAAACTGTTTTTT.

The V call is TRBV7-8, the J call TRBJ2-7, with 9 nucleotides matching TRBD1. CDR3 length equals 15 residues. Trimming cost V 2 bases and J 4 bases; bases outside gene matches: 6. The germline gives CDR1 SGHVS, CDR2 FQNEAQ. Written as DNA, the CDR3 is TGTGCCAGCAGCTTACCGGGACAGGGCTTATACGAGCAGTACTTC. Its protein product is CASSLPGQGLYEQYF.

The chain has TRBV7-2 and TRBJ2-3, with no clear D. CDR3 length equals 14 residues. Trimming removed 1 base at V and 4 bases at J, with 9 bases between. Germline V gives CDR1 SGHTA, CDR2 FQGNSA. The CDR3 bases are TGTGCCAGCAGCTTAGGCCCCGCGGCAGATACGCAGTATTTT. It codes for CASSLGPAADTQYF.

V gene TRBV19 combines with J gene TRBJ1-1, with 9 bases lining up with TRBD1. Germline loops: CDR1 LNHDA, CDR2 SQIVND (reference sequence). This CDR3 has 16 residues. The J segment lost 3 bases and the V segment lost 0 bases, leaving 5 bases of the junction unmatched. Written as DNA, the CDR3 is TGTGCCAGTAGTATAGAAACACAGGGGGCCGACACTGAAGCTTTCTTT. Amino acids: CASSIETQGADTEAFF.

The chain couples TRBV2 to TRBJ1-4; D not resolved. The CDR3 runs to 15 residues. The germline CDR1 and CDR2 sequences are SNHLY and FYNNEI. Trimming pared 6 bases from V and 5 bases from J, leaving 16 bases between. CDR3 nucleotides: TGTGCCAGCAGGAGGTCCCCCACCATGAATGAAAAACTGTTTTTT. Translation gives CASRRSPTMNEKLFF.